This is a list of T cell receptor beta chains from one sample in a study of OX40 agonist ivuxolimab in advanced cancers. Clones were read by immunoSEQ multiplex PCR, and TCRdb kept only the in-frame ones, dropping some. The table includes approximately 33,000 clones, 80% to 90% detected once. Here the sequenced sample was CD4+ or CD8+ T cells sorted from blood, taken in a trial of the OX40 agonist ivuxolimab. The receptors shown here come from an adult with an advanced solid tumor such as melanoma, head and neck, liver or kidney cancer. The CDR3 runs from the conserved cysteine through the conserved F or W. The order of the fields is V gene, clone size, D gene, J gene, CDR3 DNA, CDR3 protein. The D gene is left open where the match is weak. Some rows have no size entry. The others give once, few or many, or a class for an expanded clone.

TRBV13,.,.,TRBJ2-7,TGTGCCAGCAGCTTAGACGGGGCAGCTTTCGAGCAGTACTTC,CASSLDGAAFEQYF
TRBV28,.,TRBD1,TRBJ1-5,TGTGCCAGCAGTTCATACCGGGACAGCCCGAGAGAGCCCCAGCATTTT,CASSSYRDSPREPQHF
TRBV6-1,few,TRBD1,TRBJ2-7,TGTGCCAGCAGTCACGACGGGACAGGGACCTACGAGCAGTACTTC,CASSHDGTGTYEQYF
TRBV19,.,.,TRBJ2-7,TGTGCCAGTAGTATAGGGGGATCCTACGAGCAGTACTTC,CASSIGGSYEQYF
TRBV25-1,.,.,TRBJ1-5,TGTGCCAGCAGTCCTACAGGGTTACGCCAGCCCCAGCATTTT,CASSPTGLRQPQHF
TRBV11-2,.,.,TRBJ2-1,TGTGCCAGCAGCTTAGAGTCCGGACCGCCTCTCTACAATGAGCAGTTCTTC,CASSLESGPPLYNEQFF
TRBV7-2,few,.,TRBJ2-7,TGTGCCAGCAGCTTAGTCCCTAGCTTCGAGCAGTACTTC,CASSLVPSFEQYF
TRBV15,.,.,TRBJ1-2,TGTGCCACCAGCAGAGTTGCGGGAGGCTATGGCTACACCTTC,CATSRVAGGYGYTF
TRBV5-1,.,.,TRBJ1-1,TGCGCCAGCAGCTTGGTACAGATGAACACTGAAGCTTTCTTT,CASSLVQMNTEAFF
TRBV30,once,TRBD2,TRBJ2-5,TGTGCCTGGACTAGCGGGAGTGGGGTTGAGACCCAGTACTTC,CAWTSGSGVETQYF
TRBV18,medium-sized,TRBD2,TRBJ2-2,TGTGCCAGCTCACCAGGGACTAGCGGGATGATCACCGGGGAGCTGTTTTTT,CASSPGTSGMITGELFF
TRBV28,.,.,TRBJ2-7,TGTGCCAGCAGCCTTCAGAGCTCCTACGAGCAGTACTTC,CASSLQSSYEQYF
TRBV4-3,.,TRBD2,TRBJ2-1,TGCGCCAGCAGCCAAGTTGGGCTAGCGGGGAGCTCCTACAATGAGCAGTTCTTC,CASSQVGLAGSSYNEQFF